The clone carrying this T cell receptor beta chain was recorded many times. The antigen is not known. Construction of TCR beta libraries relied on iRepertoire HTBI primers and on Arm-PCR targeting CDR3 regions. Each CDR3 protein gets one entry after TCRdb re-called the multiplex PCR reads with MiXCR. This table holds around 420,000 distinct CDR3 sequences, around 16% found once. Time point defined: newly diagnosed GD, antithyroid drugs for less than 3 months. There was RNA extracted from PBMCs, and the TCR library was made from it. The sample is drawn from a study of regulatory T cells in long-lasting Graves disease. Study conclusions and caveats: Reduced TCR diversity was observed in persistent Graves' patients versus newly diagnosed patients.

The CDR3 is 12 residues long. V was clipped by 3 bases and J by 10 bases, with 10 bases between them. Looked up from germline, CDR1 is LNHDA and CDR2 is SQIVND (reference sequence). This sample also belongs to another study, concerning T cells in Graves' hyperthyroidism and ophthalmopathy.

This chain uses TRBV19 with TRBJ2-1; D possibly corresponds to TRBD1 (5 bases). The sequences come from peripheral blood mononuclear cells (PBMCs), collected at new diagnosis, from a patient treated with antithyroid drugs. This TCR was sampled from a middle-aged woman with Graves disease. CDR3 coding DNA: TGTGCCAGTAGTATGGGGCACGAGGAGCAGTTCTTC. Translation gives CASSMGHEEQFF.